The present T cell receptor beta chain was sequenced within a study of blood T cell repertoires in COVID-19. CDR3 length equals 14 residues. V was trimmed by 6 bases and J by 6 bases, leaving 15 bases between them. Germline CDR1 reads SGHRS; CDR2 reads YFSETQ. Clones were sequenced by immunoSEQ multiplex PCR, and TCRdb holds only the in-frame ones, with some missing. The sample has 150,000 to 200,000 clones; roughly 84% are singletons. For recovered donors of Cohort 3, there were two negative PCRs, clearance, or symptom resolution. The sequence derives from a man aged 35 to 55 who had recovered from COVID-19. The material sequenced was PBMCs or T cells enriched from blood (not recorded which). This chain links TRBV5-1 with TRBJ2-2; tentative D call: TRBD2 (5 bases). Written as DNA, the CDR3 is TGCGCCAGCACCCCGGGGATATGGCCCGGGGAGCTGTTTTTT. Residues: CASTPGIWPGELFF.